This paragraph reports one T cell receptor beta chain. The V and J ends lost 4 bases and 4 bases respectively, with 11 bases between them. The CDR3 contains 13 residues. Germline values: CDR1 MNHNY, CDR2 SVGAGI (reference sequence). Generated by immunoSEQ multiplex PCR, the TCRdb table keeps only in-frame clones and is missing some. The data hold more than 65,000 clones, with 88% observed a single time. The data were taken from a study of technical replicates of blood from a few donors. This TCR was recovered from a human donor in good health. Some clones in this sample may be carry-over from other donors' samples. The genes are TRBV6-6 and TRBJ2-7, with D perhaps matching TRBD2 (6 bases). The sample was PBMCs. The CDR3 spells CASSSGRGYEQYF. The CDR3 nucleotides are TGTGCCAGCAGTTCGGGGCGGGGATACGAGCAGTACTTC.